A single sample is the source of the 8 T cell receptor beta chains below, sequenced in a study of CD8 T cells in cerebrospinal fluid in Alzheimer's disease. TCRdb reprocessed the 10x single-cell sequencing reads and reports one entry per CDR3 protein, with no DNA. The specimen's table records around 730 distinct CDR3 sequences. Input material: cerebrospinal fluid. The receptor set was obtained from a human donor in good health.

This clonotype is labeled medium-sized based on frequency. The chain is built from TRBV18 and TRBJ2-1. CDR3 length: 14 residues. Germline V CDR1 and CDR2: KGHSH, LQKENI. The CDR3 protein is CASSPGSQDNEQFF. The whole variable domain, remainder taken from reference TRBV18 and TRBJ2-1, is NAGVMQNPRHLVRRRGQEARLRCSPMKGHSHVYWYRQLPEEGLKFMVYLQKENIIDESGMPKERFSAEFPKEGPSILRIQQVVRGDSAAYFCASSPGSQDNEQFFGPGTRLTVL.

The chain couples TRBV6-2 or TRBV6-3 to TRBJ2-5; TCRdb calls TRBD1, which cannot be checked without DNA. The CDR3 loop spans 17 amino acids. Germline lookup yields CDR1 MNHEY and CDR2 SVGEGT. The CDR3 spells CASSYSTGDNIQETQYF.

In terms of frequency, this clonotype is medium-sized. The CDR3 region is CASSLMTGNEKLFF. The chain couples TRBV7-9 to TRBJ1-4. The germline V gene encodes CDR1 SEHNR and CDR2 FQNEAQ (reference sequence). CDR3 size: 14 residues. Full variable domain (outside the CDR3, taken from reference TRBV7-9 and TRBJ1-4): DTGVSQNPRHKITKRGQNVTFRCDPISEHNRLYWYRQTLGQGPEFLTYFQNEAQLEKSRLLSDRFSAERPKGSFSTLEIQRTEQGDSAMYLCASSLMTGNEKLFFGSGTQLSVL.

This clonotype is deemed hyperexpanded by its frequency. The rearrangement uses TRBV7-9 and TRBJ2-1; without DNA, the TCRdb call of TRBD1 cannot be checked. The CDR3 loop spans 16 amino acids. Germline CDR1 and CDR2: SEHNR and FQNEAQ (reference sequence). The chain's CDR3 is CASSLALAGAYNEQFF. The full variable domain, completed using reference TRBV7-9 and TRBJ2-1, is DTGVSQNPRHKITKRGQNVTFRCDPISEHNRLYWYRQTLGQGPEFLTYFQNEAQLEKSRLLSDRFSAERPKGSFSTLEIQRTEQGDSAMYLCASSLALAGAYNEQFFGPGTRLTVL.

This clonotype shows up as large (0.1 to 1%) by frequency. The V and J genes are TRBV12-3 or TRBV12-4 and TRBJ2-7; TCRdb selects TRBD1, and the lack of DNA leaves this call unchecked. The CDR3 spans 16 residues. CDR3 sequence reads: CASSPSPGQGGYEQYF.

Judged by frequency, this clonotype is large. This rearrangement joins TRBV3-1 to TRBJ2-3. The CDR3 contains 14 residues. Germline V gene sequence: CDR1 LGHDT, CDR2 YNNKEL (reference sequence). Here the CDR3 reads CASTFAASTDTQYF.

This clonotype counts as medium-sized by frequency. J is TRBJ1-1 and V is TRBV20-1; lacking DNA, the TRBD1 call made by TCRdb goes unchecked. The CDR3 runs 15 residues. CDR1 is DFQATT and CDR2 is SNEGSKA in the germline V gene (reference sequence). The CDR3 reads CSATQGFNMNTEAFF.

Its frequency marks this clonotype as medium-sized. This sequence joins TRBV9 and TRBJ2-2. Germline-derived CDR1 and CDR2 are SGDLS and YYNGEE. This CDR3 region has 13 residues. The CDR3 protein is CASSVGNTGELFF.